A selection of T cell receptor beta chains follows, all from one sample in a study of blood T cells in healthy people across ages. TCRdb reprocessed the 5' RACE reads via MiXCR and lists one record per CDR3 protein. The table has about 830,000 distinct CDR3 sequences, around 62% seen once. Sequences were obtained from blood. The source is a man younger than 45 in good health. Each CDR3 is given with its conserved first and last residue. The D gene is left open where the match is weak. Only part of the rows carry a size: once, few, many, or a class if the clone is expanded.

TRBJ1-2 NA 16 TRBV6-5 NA CASRPPPGDTNYGYTF TGTGCCAGCAGGCCGCCCCCAGGGGACACTAACTATGGCTACACCTTC
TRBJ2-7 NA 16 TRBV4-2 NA CASSQVERRTVGEQYF TGTGCCAGCAGCCAAGTCGAACGGCGGACGGTTGGCGAGCAGTACTTC
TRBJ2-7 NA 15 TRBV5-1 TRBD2 CASSLGLAGVLEQYF TGCGCCAGCAGCTTGGGACTAGCGGGAGTTCTCGAGCAGTACTTC
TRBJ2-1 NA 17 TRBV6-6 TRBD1 CASSSGQGVSAYNEQFF TGTGCCAGCAGTTCGGGACAGGGGGTCTCAGCCTACAATGAGCAGTTCTTC
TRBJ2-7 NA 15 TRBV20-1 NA CSASVVTASSYEQYF TGCAGTGCCAGTGTGGTGACAGCAAGCTCCTACGAGCAGTACTTC
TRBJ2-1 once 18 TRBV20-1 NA CSARDVAAARADYNEQFF TGCAGTGCTAGAGATGTGGCGGCGGCCAGGGCGGATTACAATGAGCAGTTCTTC
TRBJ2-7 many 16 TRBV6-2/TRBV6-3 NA CASRTNPGGFPYEQYF TGTGCCAGCAGAACCAATCCTGGGGGCTTCCCCTACGAGCAGTACTTC
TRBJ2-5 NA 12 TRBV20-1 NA CSAWISRETQYF TGCAGTGCTTGGATTAGCCGAGAGACCCAGTACTTC
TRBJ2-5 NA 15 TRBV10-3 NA CAISESGRDRETQYF TGTGCCATCAGTGAGTCCGGCAGGGATAGAGAGACCCAGTACTTC
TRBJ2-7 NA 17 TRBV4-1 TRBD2 CASSGRLAGGRSYEQYF TGCGCCAGCAGTGGACGACTAGCGGGGGGCCGCTCCTACGAGCAGTACTTC
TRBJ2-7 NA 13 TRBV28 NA CASIAGPSYEQYF TGTGCCAGCATTGCAGGGCCGTCCTACGAGCAGTACTTC
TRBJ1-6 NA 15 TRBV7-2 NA CASSRRRDGSSPLHF TGTGCCAGCAGCCGCCGGAGAGACGGGAGTTCACCCCTCCACTTT
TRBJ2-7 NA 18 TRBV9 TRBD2 CASSVGISGGQSSYEQYF TGTGCCAGCAGCGTAGGGATTAGCGGGGGGCAGAGCTCCTACGAGCAGTACTTC
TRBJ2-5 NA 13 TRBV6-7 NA CASTDCPWETQYF TGTGCCAGCACCGACTGTCCGTGGGAGACCCAGTACTTC
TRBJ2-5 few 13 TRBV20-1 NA CSARAGSKETQYF TGCAGTGCTAGAGCCGGCTCCAAAGAGACCCAGTACTTC
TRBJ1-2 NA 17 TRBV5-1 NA CASSSNPGRQINYGYTF TGCGCCAGCAGCTCAAACCCGGGACGGCAAATTAACTATGGCTACACCTTC
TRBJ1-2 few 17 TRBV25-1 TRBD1 CASSEGGTGSRGYGYTF TGTGCCAGCAGTGAAGGAGGGACAGGCTCTAGGGGGTATGGCTACACCTTC
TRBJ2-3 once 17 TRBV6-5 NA CASSYEDPRMGTDTQYF TGTGCCAGCAGTTACGAGGACCCAAGGATGGGCACAGATACGCAGTATTTT
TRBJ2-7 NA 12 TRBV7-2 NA CASSLAQNEQYF TGTGCCAGCAGCTTAGCACAGAACGAGCAGTACTTC
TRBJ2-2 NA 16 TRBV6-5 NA CASSYGGLTNTGELFF TGTGCCAGCAGTTACGGTGGACTCACGAACACCGGGGAGCTGTTTTTT
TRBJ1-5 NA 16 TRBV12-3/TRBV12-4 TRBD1 CASSPGDRVAPRPQHF TGTGCCAGCAGTCCTGGAGACAGGGTGGCCCCAAGGCCCCAGCATTTT
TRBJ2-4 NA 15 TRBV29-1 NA CGVEARQAAKNIQYF TGCGGCGTTGAAGCCCGACAGGCAGCCAAAAACATTCAGTACTTC
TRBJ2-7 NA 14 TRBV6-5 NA CASSLEGQFIEQYF TGTGCCAGCAGCCTGGAAGGACAGTTCATCGAGCAGTACTTC